The rows below give T cell receptor beta chains drawn from one sample of a study of blood T cell repertoires in COVID-19. Clones were sequenced by immunoSEQ multiplex PCR, and TCRdb holds only the in-frame ones, with some missing. Among around 100,000 clones listed, 85% were seen once. Specimen: peripheral blood. All receptors derive from a human donor in a cohort sampled during active COVID-19. Both conserved end residues are part of each CDR3. Each record gives: V gene, J gene, CDR3 protein.

TRBV19	TRBJ2-3	CASSLLARVTDTQYF
TRBV5-1	TRBJ2-1	CASSLLASGGHNEQFF
TRBV27	TRBJ1-2	CASKQTGGYGYTF
TRBV24-1	TRBJ2-7	CATSERGWGSYEQYF
TRBV11-2	TRBJ2-5	CASSPFSGGIQETQYF
TRBV28	TRBJ2-1	CASRWTGSYNEQFF
TRBV19	TRBJ2-2	CASSARGGRNTGELFF
TRBV23-1	TRBJ2-7	CASSQSGTGTYEQYF
TRBV7-2	TRBJ2-7	CASSLRDRGTYEQYF
TRBV6-5	TRBJ2-7	CASSYRGHSYEQYF
TRBV28	TRBJ1-2	CASTTGTGFLWGYTF
TRBV25-1	TRBJ1-5	CASSDGTNQPQHF
TRBV14	TRBJ2-1	CASSKGLAEFF
TRBV28	TRBJ1-5	CATQKGSQPQHF
TRBV5-6	TRBJ2-5	CASSYRTSGGETQYF
TRBV7-9	TRBJ2-6	CASSPRTGGSGANVLTF
TRBV5-1	TRBJ2-7	CASTLSAGAYEQYF
TRBV23-1	TRBJ2-7	CASSQSDRGRETYEQYF
TRBV5-1	TRBJ2-1	CASSLGVSGGAGEQFF
TRBV19	TRBJ1-5	CASSPGQRNQPQHF
TRBV19	TRBJ1-1	CASSIGGASAEAFF
TRBV9	TRBJ1-1	CASSVGKPGQGTEAFF
TRBV4-3	TRBJ2-1	CASSQEYQGAGEQFF
TRBV9	TRBJ2-3	CASSVGGTLTDTQYF
TRBV28	TRBJ1-2	CASSPPAGSYGYTF
TRBV7-2	TRBJ2-2	CASSHLDRGRNTGELFF
TRBV6-5	TRBJ1-1	CASSLTQGANTEAFF
TRBV19	TRBJ1-5	CATKAGNQPQHF
TRBV27	TRBJ2-6	CASSLETGRSGANVLTF
TRBV5-5	TRBJ2-3	CASSQRQSHTDTQYF
TRBV6-6	TRBJ2-1	CASSGSSAGNEQFF
TRBV6-2/TRBV6-3	TRBJ1-5	CASSGQGSQPQHF
TRBV3-1/TRBV3-2	TRBJ2-1	CASSLRWGGPDNEQFF
TRBV9	TRBJ1-6	CASSVSGQGPNSPLHF
TRBV6-6	TRBJ2-2	CATRTGGNSGELFF
TRBV5-1	TRBJ1-4	CASSPGRDRGEKLFF
TRBV28	TRBJ1-2	CASSLTGLGGYTF
TRBV4-1	TRBJ1-2	CASSPGQGKDYGYTF
TRBV6-2/TRBV6-3	TRBJ1-2	CASSYLSDRDDGYTF
TRBV5-5	TRBJ2-7	CASSWDTSYEQYF